This TCR beta chain was sequenced for a study of CD8+ T cells in alopecia areata (dated by TCRdb to 2017 to 2018). Study-level background: The study used high-throughput TCRbeta sequencing to examine T cell clonal expansion in alopecia areata, in both the C3H/HeJ mouse model and human patients. Human TCRbeta sequencing covered scalp tissue and sorted CD4+ and CD8+ peripheral blood T cells from patchy and totalis/universalis alopecia areata patients and healthy controls. TCRbeta CDR3 regions were amplified by immunoSEQ multiplex PCR using 35 Vbeta forward and 13 Jbeta reverse primers. Scalp clonality was compared among normal scalp (n=4), patchy alopecia areata scalp (n=8), and alopecia totalis/universalis scalp (n=8). RNA was obtained with the PAXgene miRNA kit for fixed scalp, the miRNeasy kit for PBMCs, and the RNeasy kit for mouse skin.

On this clone itself: Its recognized antigen is unknown. Base-call qualities are not available, and no considerably larger clone is one nucleotide away.

The CDR3 numbers 16 residues from cysteine through phenylalanine. The DNA shown is the 48-base CDR3, in frame from base 1. Trimming at the junction amounts to 1 base on V and 1 base on J, and the germline ends lie 13 bases apart. The germline V gene supplies CDR1 SGHTA and CDR2 FQGNSA. PBMCs were isolated by density centrifugation and stained for CD3, CD4 and CD8, and CD4+ and CD8+ T cells were sorted on a FACSAria. Scalp biopsies and blood samples were obtained from unaffected controls. Broad study findings and their caveats: Compared with normal scalp, lesional scalp had higher clonality and more expanded CD8+ clones, particularly in alopecia totalis/universalis, a pattern that suggests antigenic drive. Unlike mouse skin, which is dominated by gammadelta T cells, normal human skin has resident alphabeta T cells that are also sequenced, and this complicates analysis of the scalp TCR repertoire. Shared TCR sequences between patients were less evident than in mice, which may be partly attributable to HLA diversity in the patient population.

The method was the immunoSEQ multiplex PCR assay. RNA was extracted from all samples and reverse transcribed into cDNA as template for TCR sequencing. SuperScript III was used to make first-strand cDNA, primed with a 2:1 mix of oligo-dT and random hexamers. A synthetic immune receptor repertoire was used to gauge amplification bias, and whatever bias remained was removed computationally. The authors processed their data as follows. Raw reads were preprocessed for error removal, and CDR3 was defined according to IMGT conventions as running from the conserved cysteine to phenylalanine. Clonality was calculated as 1 minus Shannon entropy normalized by log2 of the number of productive unique TCRs. Scalp TCRbeta sequences were cross-referenced with sorted blood CD4 and CD8 repertoires so that the CD4 or CD8 identity of scalp clones could be inferred. TCRdb re-hosts the immuneACCESS table, in-frame sequences only. Its copies lack some clones; in the studies checked, an unresolved V gene accounts for under half of them, and the cause for the rest is not known. Clonal size and the V and J genes are those of that table, whereas D and trimming came from the DNA. This sample holds around 150,000 clones; roughly 50% were observed only once. More than 4.5% of the sample lies in the top ten.

The sequence was obtained from a human donor in good health. The rearrangement combines TRBV7-2 with TRBJ2-5, with the D gene too uncertain to name. The sequenced sample was CD4+ T cells sorted from blood. The DNA reads TGTGCCAGCAGCTTAGGGTCGGCAGCCGGCCAAGAGACCCAGTACTTC. The encoded protein is CASSLGSAAGQETQYF.